The rows below give T cell receptor beta chains drawn from one sample of a study of shared clonotypes between healthy human individuals. The assay was immunoSEQ multiplex PCR, and TCRdb's table has in-frame clones only and misses some. The sample contains more than 900,000 clones, roughly 74% of which appear only once. The sample consisted of memory CD4+ T cells from PBMCs. The receptor set was obtained from a man younger than 35 in good health. Some clones in this sample may be carry-over from other donors' samples. Both conserved end residues are part of each CDR3.

CASRWTSDDRSEQFF	TRBV6-5	TRBJ2-1
CASSETSLASSYNEQFF	TRBV6-1	TRBJ2-1
CASGPSGAQETQYF	TRBV12-5	TRBJ2-5
CSVGAGIAGELFF	TRBV29-1	TRBJ2-2
CASRARSSSNEKLFF	TRBV7-2	TRBJ1-4
CASSLVAGAYEQYF	TRBV28	TRBJ2-7
CAWSPSVLSRQYF	TRBV30	TRBJ2-3
CASSWAGRAGELFF	TRBV5-6	TRBJ2-2
CASRIGGASQPQHF	TRBV28	TRBJ1-5
CATYTPRGGTEAFF	TRBV6-6	TRBJ1-1
CSVGDSFLSLSGANVLTF	TRBV29-1	TRBJ2-6
CASSQDATLGEQFF	TRBV4-2	TRBJ2-1
CASSPGDNDNLNEQFF	TRBV5-1	TRBJ2-1
CASSPSGGDTLYYEQYF	TRBV21-1	TRBJ2-7
CASSQDLVYEQFF	TRBV4-3	TRBJ2-1
CASSPGGLAGRREQFF	TRBV7-2	TRBJ2-1
CASKSGSSYNEQFF	TRBV2	TRBJ2-1
CASSWGDLPIYEQYF	TRBV5-1	TRBJ2-7
CASRFRTDSYNEQFF	TRBV19	TRBJ2-1
CASSTSRGTGAKNIQYF	TRBV5-6	TRBJ2-4
CAISDGLAGVAGANVLTF	TRBV10-3	TRBJ2-6
CASSPGLLGNEQFF	TRBV11-3	TRBJ2-1
CASSQALYGYTF	TRBV4-2	TRBJ1-2
CASRPREGYTEAFF	TRBV27	TRBJ1-1
CASSPSGQETQYF	TRBV7-3	TRBJ2-5
CSAAVPYEQYF	TRBV20-1	TRBJ2-7
CASSLGTGDLYGYTF	TRBV5-1	TRBJ1-2
CAGNRGWTYNEQFF	TRBV30	TRBJ2-1
CASSEVGAEAFF	TRBV6-1	TRBJ1-1
CASSPDYYSGNTIYF	TRBV6-1	TRBJ1-3
CASSERSSYNSPLHF	TRBV5-1	TRBJ1-6
CAISDGLAGLDENIQYF	TRBV10-3	TRBJ2-4
CASSSSPTVAGEDETQYF	TRBV28	TRBJ2-5
CASSSRQGSATQYF	TRBV5-6	TRBJ2-5
CASSLGGGGQETQYF	TRBV5-1	TRBJ2-5
CASRGTGTGYEQYF	TRBV2	TRBJ2-7
CASSLQLGGTGELFF	TRBV7-2	TRBJ2-2
CASSRGQPNYGYTF	TRBV9	TRBJ1-2
CASSRRLAGVGEQYF	TRBV7-8	TRBJ2-7